This T cell receptor beta chain was obtained from a study of graft-versus-host responses after intestinal transplantation. This clone showed up just once. Its matching antigen is unknown. The identical CDR3 is also encoded by other nucleotide sequences in the sample. Method: immunoSEQ multiplex PCR; TCRdb's copy keeps in-frame clones and lacks some. The sample has under 150,000 clones; 90% are singletons. The CDR3 length is 14 residues. Germline loops: CDR1 LNHNV, CDR2 YYDKDF (reference sequence). V shed 1 base, J shed 6 bases, and the junction held 0 bases outside the gene matches. V is TRBV15 and J is TRBJ2-1; 10 bases line up with TRBD2. This specimen consisted of unstimulated CD4+ T cells sorted from spleen or lymph node cells, obtained before intestinal transplant. This sequence originates from a human donor who received an intestinal transplant. Here the CDR3 reads CATSRGLAGNEQFF. DNA of the CDR3: TGTGCCACCAGCAGAGGACTAGCGGGCAATGAGCAGTTCTTC.